This T cell receptor beta chain stems from a study of beta chain features in type 1 diabetes. V lost 3 bases, J lost 7 bases, and 8 bases stayed unmatched. The CDR3 consists of 16 residues. The germline CDR1 and CDR2 sequences are PRHDT and FYEKMQ (reference sequence). Study-wide findings and caveats: Unsettled here was the matter of whether HLA type influences TCRB rearrangement. Type 1 diabetes patients had moderately but significantly shorter TCRB CDR3s in all four CD4+ subsets. Sampled from patients, naive, central memory and Treg TCRB repertoires appeared more similar than those sampled from healthy donors. Patients with type 1 diabetes carried fewer insertions and had more deletions at their VDJ junctions.

Worth noting for this clone: Its antigen is currently unknown.

As every portion of the isolated RNA was reverse transcribed, the sequencing read expressed TCRB transcripts. Using immunoSEQ multiplex PCR, the repertoire was profiled, and TCRdb retains in-frame clones only, with some absent. This sample has about 660,000 clones, with over 12% found just once. The sequence was collected from a man between 18 and 29 years old with type 1 diabetes. Sequencing used naive CD4+ T cells from blood. J is TRBJ2-1 and V is TRBV13; 11 positions match TRBD2. The CDR3 coding sequence is TGTGCCAGCAGCTTCCTAGCGGGAGGTCCGGGGAATGAGCAGTTCTTC. Its translation: CASSFLAGGPGNEQFF.